The rows below give T cell receptor beta chains drawn from one sample of a study of T cells after yellow fever vaccination. In TCRdb, the 5' RACE reads were re-called with MiXCR into one record per CDR3 protein. The data show roughly 500,000 distinct CDR3 sequences, about 19% seen once. Sequenced here: PBMCs, sampled 15 days after the yellow fever booster vaccination. Receptors were obtained from a young man who received the YFV17D yellow fever vaccine. CDR3s include the opening cysteine and the closing phenylalanine or tryptophan. D genes are given only for firm matches. Size tells how often a clone was seen (once, few, many) or the class of an expanded clone, and some rows leave it out.

cdr3_nt cdr3_aa v_call d_call j_call clone_size
TGTGCCAGCATGGCGACTAGCGGGATCTTAGTGGAGACCCAGTACTTC CASMATSGILVETQYF TRBV6-2/TRBV6-3 TRBD2 TRBJ2-5 many
TGTGCCAGCTCCCCGTTCACCACAGATACGCAGTATTTT CASSPFTTDTQYF TRBV18 - TRBJ2-3 few
TGTGCCAGCAGCCCTCGGGGACAGGGGGCAAAAGAGCAGTACTTC CASSPRGQGAKEQYF TRBV27 TRBD1 TRBJ2-7 few
TGCGCCAGCAGCCAAGATCCGGTCGGGACCGCAACTAATGAAAAACTGTTTTTT CASSQDPVGTATNEKLFF TRBV4-3 - TRBJ1-4 few
TGTGCCAGCAGGAGGCACGACAGGGAAGAGACCCAGTACTTC CASRRHDREETQYF TRBV12-3/TRBV12-4 TRBD1 TRBJ2-5 -
TGCAGTGCTAGCGGGCGGTCCACCTCCTACGAGCAGTACTTC CSASGRSTSYEQYF TRBV20-1 - TRBJ2-7 -
TGTGCCAGCAGCTTTAGCCCTTGGGATGAGCAGTTCTTC CASSFSPWDEQFF TRBV11-2 - TRBJ2-1 few
TGTGCCAGCAGCTTGGTGGGGCTCTCTGAGACCCAGTACTTC CASSLVGLSETQYF TRBV5-4 - TRBJ2-5 many
TGTGCCAGCAGCCTAAGGACGGGACAGCGCTACGAGCAGTACTTC CASSLRTGQRYEQYF TRBV7-9 TRBD1 TRBJ2-7 few
TGTGCCACCAGCAGAGCAGGACTCTGGGAGACCCAGTACTTC CATSRAGLWETQYF TRBV15 - TRBJ2-5 few
TGTGCCAGCAGTATAGGACTAGCGGGAGTGATAGATACGCAGTATTTT CASSIGLAGVIDTQYF TRBV11-2 TRBD2 TRBJ2-3 -
TGTGCCATCAGTGGGGACAGGGATGGAAACACCATATATTTT CAISGDRDGNTIYF TRBV10-3 TRBD1 TRBJ1-3 -
TGTGCCAGCAGCCAAACAGGACAGTTCCAGTTCTTC CASSQTGQFQFF TRBV11-3 - TRBJ2-1 few
TGCGCCAGCAGCCAGCCCCCAGGGGTATTGCCCGGGGAGCTGTTTTTT CASSQPPGVLPGELFF TRBV4-1 - TRBJ2-2 -
TGTGCCAGCAGCTTAGTGGGTCTTGTGGGGGCTAGCGGGATCTACATTCAGTACTTC CASSLVGLVGASGIYIQYF TRBV7-8 TRBD2 TRBJ2-4 many
TGTGCCAGCCACCGGGGCGGGAGGGAGGGGGATACGCAGTATTTT CASHRGGREGDTQYF TRBV7-2 TRBD2 TRBJ2-3 few
TGTGCCATCAGGGGGGACAGGGTCCAAGAGACCCAGTACTTC CAIRGDRVQETQYF TRBV10-3 TRBD1 TRBJ2-5 -
TGCGCCAGCAGCCAAAGGATGAGCCGGACAGGGGGACAAGAGACCCAGTACTTC CASSQRMSRTGGQETQYF TRBV4-1 TRBD1 TRBJ2-5 few
TGTGCCAGCAGTCCCCCAACCCAGCGGGGGGCCTACGAGCAGTACTTC CASSPPTQRGAYEQYF TRBV6-1 TRBD2 TRBJ2-7 -
TGTGCCAGCACGGAGGGTACCCGATACGAGCAGTACTTC CASTEGTRYEQYF TRBV28 - TRBJ2-7 -
TGTGCCAGCAGTTACTCGAGACTAGTAACAGATACGCAGTATTTT CASSYSRLVTDTQYF TRBV6-5 - TRBJ2-3 once
TGCGCCAGCAGCCGCATGCCCGGGGGACAGGGAGTCAATGAGCAGTTCTTC CASSRMPGGQGVNEQFF TRBV4-1 TRBD1 TRBJ2-1 -
TGTGCCAGCAGCTACCCAGAGACACCCGGGGAGCTGTTTTTT CASSYPETPGELFF TRBV11-3 - TRBJ2-2 -
TGCGCCAGCAGCTCGTCAGGGGGACTTAATCAGCCCCAGCATTTT CASSSSGGLNQPQHF TRBV5-1 TRBD1 TRBJ1-5 few
TGTGCCAGCAGCTTAGGCCCGGGACAGAATGAGCAGTTCTTC CASSLGPGQNEQFF TRBV7-8 TRBD1 TRBJ2-1 few
TGTGCCAGCTGCCAATACTGCGACGACGGAGATACGCAGTATTTT CASCQYCDDGDTQYF TRBV14 - TRBJ2-3 few
TGTGCCAGCAGCTGGGGGACAGGGAGCAATCAGCCCCAGCATTTT CASSWGTGSNQPQHF TRBV7-9 TRBD1 TRBJ1-5 many